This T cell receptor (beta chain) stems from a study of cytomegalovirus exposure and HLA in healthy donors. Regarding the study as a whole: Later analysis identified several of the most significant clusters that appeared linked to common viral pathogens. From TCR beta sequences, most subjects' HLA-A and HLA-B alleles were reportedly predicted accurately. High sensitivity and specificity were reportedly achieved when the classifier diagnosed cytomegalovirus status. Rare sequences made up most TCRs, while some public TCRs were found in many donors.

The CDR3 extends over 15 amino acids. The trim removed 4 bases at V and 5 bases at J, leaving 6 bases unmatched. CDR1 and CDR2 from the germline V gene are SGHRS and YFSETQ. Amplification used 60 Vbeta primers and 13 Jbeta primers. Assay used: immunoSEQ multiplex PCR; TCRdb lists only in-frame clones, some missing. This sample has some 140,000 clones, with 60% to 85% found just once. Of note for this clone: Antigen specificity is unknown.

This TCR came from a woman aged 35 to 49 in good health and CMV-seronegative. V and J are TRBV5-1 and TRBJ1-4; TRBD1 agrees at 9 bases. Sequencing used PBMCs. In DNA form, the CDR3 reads TGCGCCAGCAGCAAGGATGGACAGGGGAATGAAAAACTGTTTTTT. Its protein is CASSKDGQGNEKLFF.